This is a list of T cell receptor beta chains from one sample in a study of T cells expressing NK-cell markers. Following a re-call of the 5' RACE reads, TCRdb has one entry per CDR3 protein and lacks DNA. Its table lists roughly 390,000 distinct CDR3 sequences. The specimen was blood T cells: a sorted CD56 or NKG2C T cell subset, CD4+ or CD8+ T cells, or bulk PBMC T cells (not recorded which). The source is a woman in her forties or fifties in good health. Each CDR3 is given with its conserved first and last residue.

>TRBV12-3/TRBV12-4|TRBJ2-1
CASRYKGLMAEQFF
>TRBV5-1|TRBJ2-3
CASSGTGLDTQYF
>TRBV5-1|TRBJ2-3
CASSLLPLLGTDTQYF
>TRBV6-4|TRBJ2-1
CASSDSGGGRRNEQFF
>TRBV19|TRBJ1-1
CASSHRDRGTEAFF
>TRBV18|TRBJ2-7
CASSPPVQAGLYEQYF
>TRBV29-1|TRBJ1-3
CSVDGLSGNTIYF
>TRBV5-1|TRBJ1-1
CASSLDFRVGRRRAFF
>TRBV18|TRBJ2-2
CASSPPLAANTGELFF
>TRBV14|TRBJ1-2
CASSHETAYGYTF
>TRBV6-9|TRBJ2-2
CASSYSGLVGTGELFF
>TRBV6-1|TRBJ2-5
CASEWGNQETQYF
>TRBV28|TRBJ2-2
CASSLVLAGGPGELFF
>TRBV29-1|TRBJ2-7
CSVESPREQYF
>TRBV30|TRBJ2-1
CAWSVGLGSTIEQFF
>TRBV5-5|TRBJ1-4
CASNRQGGNEKLFF
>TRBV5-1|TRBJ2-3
CASSLQGAWDTQYF
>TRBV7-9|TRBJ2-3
CASSPEWAVYF
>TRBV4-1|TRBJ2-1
CASSAVAGSYNEQFF
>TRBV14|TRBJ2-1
CASSHPMGGEQFF
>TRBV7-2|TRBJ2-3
CASSRSLGGTQYF
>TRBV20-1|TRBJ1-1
CSARGSGGPEAFF
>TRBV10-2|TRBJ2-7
CASSEGRAPYF
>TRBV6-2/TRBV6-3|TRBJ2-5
CASSYSLAGGRETQYF
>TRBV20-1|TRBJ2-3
CSAVADSTDTQYF
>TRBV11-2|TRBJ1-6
CASSSLKWTGQDNSPLHF
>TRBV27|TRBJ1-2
CASSFGTGGGYTF
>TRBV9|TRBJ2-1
CASSSLPGVGYNEQFF
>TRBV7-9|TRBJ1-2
CASSLSFGDGYTF
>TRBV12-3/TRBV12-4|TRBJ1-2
CASIRGFLDGYTF
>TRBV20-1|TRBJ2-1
CSATDVQNEQFF